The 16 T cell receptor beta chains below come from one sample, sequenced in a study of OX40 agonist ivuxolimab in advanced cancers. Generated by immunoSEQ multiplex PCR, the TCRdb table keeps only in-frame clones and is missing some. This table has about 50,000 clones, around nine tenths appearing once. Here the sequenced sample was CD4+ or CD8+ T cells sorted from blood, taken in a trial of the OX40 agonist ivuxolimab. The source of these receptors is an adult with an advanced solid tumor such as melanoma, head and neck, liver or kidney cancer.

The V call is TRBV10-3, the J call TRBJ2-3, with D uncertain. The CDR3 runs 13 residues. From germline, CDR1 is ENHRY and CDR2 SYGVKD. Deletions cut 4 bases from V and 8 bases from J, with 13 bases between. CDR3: CAISGGSLGTQYF. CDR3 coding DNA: TGTGCCATCAGTGGTGGGTCCCTCGGTACGCAGTATTTT.

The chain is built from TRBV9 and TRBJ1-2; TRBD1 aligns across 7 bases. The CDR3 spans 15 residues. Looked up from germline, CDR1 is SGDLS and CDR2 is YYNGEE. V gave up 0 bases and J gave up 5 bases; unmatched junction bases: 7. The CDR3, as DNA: TGTGCCAGCAGCGTAGACACAGGGGAAGGGTATGGCTACACCTTC. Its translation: CASSVDTGEGYGYTF. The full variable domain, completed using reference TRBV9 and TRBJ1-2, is DSGVTQTPKHLITATGQRVTLRCSPRSGDLSVYWYQQSLDQGLQFLIQYYNGEERAKGNILERFSAQQFPDLHSELNLSSLELGDSALYFCASSVDTGEGYGYTFGSGTRLTVV.

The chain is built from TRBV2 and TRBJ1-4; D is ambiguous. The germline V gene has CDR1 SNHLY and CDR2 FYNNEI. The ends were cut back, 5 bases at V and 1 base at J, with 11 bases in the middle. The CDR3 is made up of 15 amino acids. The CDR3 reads CASSFQRGTNEKLFF. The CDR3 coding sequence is TGTGCCAGCAGTTTTCAGCGGGGAACTAATGAAAAACTGTTTTTT.

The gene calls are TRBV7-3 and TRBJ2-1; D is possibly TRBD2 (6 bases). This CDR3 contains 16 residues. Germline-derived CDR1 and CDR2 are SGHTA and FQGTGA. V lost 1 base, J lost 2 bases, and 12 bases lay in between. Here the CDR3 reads CASSLMPGLPYNEQFF. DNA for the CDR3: TGTGCCAGCAGCTTAATGCCGGGACTTCCCTACAATGAGCAGTTCTTC.

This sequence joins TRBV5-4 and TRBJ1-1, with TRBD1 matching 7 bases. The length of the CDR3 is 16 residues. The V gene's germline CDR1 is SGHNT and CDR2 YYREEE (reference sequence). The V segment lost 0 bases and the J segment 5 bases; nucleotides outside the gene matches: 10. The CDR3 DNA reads TGTGCCAGCAGCTTGGAGGGCAGGGGGGGTTTTACTGAAGCTTTCTTT. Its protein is CASSLEGRGGFTEAFF.

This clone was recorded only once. CDR3 loop: CASSETPAKSSPLHF. The DNA of the CDR3 is TGTGCCAGCAGTGAAACACCAGCAAAAAGTTCACCCCTCCACTTT. The rearrangement joins TRBV2 to TRBJ1-6; D is undetermined. This CDR3 region has 15 residues. Trimming removed 2 bases at V and 9 bases at J, with 14 bases between. Germline V lookup: CDR1 SNHLY, CDR2 FYNNEI. The entire variable domain, with the rest obtained from reference TRBV2 and TRBJ1-6, is as follows: EPEVTQTPSHQVTQMGQEVILRCVPISNHLYFYWYRQILGQKVEFLVSFYNNEISEKSEIFDDQFSVERPDGSNFTLKIRSTKLEDSAMYFCASSETPAKSSPLHFGNGTRLTVT.

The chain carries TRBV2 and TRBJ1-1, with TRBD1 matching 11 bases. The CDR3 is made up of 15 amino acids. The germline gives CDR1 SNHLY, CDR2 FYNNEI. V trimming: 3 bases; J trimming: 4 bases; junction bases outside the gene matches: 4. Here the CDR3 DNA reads TGTGCCAGCAGTGAGCGGACAGGGGGCATCACTGAAGCTTTCTTT. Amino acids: CASSERTGGITEAFF.

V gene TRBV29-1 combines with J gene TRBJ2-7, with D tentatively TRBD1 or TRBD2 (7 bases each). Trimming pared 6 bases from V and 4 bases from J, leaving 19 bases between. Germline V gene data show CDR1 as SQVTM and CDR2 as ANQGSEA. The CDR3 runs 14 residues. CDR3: CSVSSGTDIYEQYF. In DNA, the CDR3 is TGCAGCGTGTCGAGCGGGACAGACATATACGAGCAGTACTTC.

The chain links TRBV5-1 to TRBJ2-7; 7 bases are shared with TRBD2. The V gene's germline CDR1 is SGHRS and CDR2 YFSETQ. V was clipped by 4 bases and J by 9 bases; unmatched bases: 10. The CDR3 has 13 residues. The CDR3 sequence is CASSLRGDSVQYF. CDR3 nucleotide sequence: TGCGCCAGCAGCCTCCGGGGGGATAGTGTGCAGTACTTC.

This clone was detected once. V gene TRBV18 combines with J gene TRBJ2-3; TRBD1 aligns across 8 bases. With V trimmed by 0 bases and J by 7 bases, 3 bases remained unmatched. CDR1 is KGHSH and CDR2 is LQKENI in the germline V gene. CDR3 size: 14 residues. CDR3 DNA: TGTGCCAGCTCACCACCGACAGGGGTACATACGCAGTATTTT. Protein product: CASSPPTGVHTQYF. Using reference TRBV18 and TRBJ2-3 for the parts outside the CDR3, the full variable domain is NAGVMQNPRHLVRRRGQEARLRCSPMKGHSHVYWYRQLPEEGLKFMVYLQKENIIDESGMPKERFSAEFPKEGPSILRIQQVVRGDSAAYFCASSPPTGVHTQYFGPGTRLTVL.

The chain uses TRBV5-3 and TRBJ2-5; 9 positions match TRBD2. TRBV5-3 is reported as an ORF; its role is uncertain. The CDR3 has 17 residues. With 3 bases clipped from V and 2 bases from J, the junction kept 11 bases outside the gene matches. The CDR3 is CARSYNGGTSRQETQYF. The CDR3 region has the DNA TGTGCCAGAAGCTACAACGGAGGGACTAGCAGGCAAGAGACCCAGTACTTC.

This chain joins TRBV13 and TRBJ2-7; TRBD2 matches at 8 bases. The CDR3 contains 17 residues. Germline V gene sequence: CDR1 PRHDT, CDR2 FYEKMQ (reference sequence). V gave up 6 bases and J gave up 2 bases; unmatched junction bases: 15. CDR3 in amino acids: CASRLTSGRTPPYEQYF. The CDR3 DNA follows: TGTGCCAGCAGGCTAACTAGCGGCAGGACGCCGCCCTACGAGCAGTACTTC.

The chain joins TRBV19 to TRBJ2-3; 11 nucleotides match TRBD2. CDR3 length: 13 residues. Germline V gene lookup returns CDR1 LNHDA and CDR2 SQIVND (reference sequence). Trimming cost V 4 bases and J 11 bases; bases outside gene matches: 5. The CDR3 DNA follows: TGTGCCAGTAGTACAACTGGACTAGCGGGGCAGTATTTT. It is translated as CASSTTGLAGQYF.

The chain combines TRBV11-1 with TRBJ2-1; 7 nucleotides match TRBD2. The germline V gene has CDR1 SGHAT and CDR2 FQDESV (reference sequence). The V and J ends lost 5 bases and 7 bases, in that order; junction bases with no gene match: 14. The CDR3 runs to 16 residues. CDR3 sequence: CASSPRTRHEGNEQFF. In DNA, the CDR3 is TGTGCCAGCAGCCCACGGACTAGACACGAGGGTAATGAGCAGTTCTTC.

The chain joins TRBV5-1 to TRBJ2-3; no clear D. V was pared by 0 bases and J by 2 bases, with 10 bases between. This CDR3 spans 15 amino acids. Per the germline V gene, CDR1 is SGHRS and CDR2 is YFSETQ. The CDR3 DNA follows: TGCGCCAGCAGCTTGGCTGGAGTACTCACAGATACGCAGTATTTT. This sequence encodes CASSLAGVLTDTQYF.

The CDR3 region has the DNA TGTGCCAGCAGCGCAGGACTAGCGGGAGTCTACGAGCAGTACTTC. It codes for CASSAGLAGVYEQYF. The V call is TRBV9, the J call TRBJ2-7; TRBD2 matches 13 bases. Germline lookup yields CDR1 SGDLS and CDR2 YYNGEE. The CDR3 length is 15 residues. V lost 3 bases, J lost 3 bases, and 3 bases stayed unmatched.